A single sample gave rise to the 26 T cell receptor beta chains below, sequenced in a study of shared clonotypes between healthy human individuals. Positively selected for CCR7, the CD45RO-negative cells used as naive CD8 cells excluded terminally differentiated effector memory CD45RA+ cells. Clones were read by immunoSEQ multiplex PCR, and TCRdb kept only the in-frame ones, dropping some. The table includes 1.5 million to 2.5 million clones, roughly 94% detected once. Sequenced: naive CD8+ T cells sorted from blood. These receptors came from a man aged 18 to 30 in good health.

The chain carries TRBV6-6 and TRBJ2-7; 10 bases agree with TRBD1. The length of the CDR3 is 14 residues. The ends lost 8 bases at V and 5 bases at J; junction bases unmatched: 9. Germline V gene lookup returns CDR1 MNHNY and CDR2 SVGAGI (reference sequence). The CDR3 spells CASALSGTGDEQYF. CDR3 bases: TGTGCCAGCGCCCTATCCGGGACAGGGGACGAGCAGTACTTC.

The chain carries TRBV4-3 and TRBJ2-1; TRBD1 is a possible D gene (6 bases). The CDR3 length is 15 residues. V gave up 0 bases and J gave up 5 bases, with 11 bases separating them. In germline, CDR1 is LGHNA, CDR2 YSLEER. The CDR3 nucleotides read TGCGCCAGCAGCCAAGATCAGGGGATCAACAATGAGCAGTTCTTC. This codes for CASSQDQGINNEQFF.

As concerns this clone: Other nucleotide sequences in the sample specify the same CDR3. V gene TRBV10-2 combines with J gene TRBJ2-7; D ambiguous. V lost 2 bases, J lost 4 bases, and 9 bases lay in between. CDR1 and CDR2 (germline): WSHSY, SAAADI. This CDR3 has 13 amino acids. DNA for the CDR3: TGCGCCAGCAGTGAGGGCCAAACGTACGAGCAGTACTTC. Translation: CASSEGQTYEQYF.

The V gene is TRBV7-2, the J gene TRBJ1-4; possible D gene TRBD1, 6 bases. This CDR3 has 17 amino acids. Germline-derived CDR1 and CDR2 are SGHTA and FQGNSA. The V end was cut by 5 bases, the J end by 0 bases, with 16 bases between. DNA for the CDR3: TGTGCCAGCAGCCCGCTGGGGACACCTTCAACTAATGAAAAACTGTTTTTT. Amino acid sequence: CASSPLGTPSTNEKLFF.

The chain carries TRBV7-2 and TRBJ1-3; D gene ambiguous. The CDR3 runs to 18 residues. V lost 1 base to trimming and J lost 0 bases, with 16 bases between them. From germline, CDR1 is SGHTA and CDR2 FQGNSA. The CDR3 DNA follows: TGTGCCAGCAGCTTAGAAGTCAGCTACCTTAGCTCTGGAAACACCATATATTTT. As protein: CASSLEVSYLSSGNTIYF.

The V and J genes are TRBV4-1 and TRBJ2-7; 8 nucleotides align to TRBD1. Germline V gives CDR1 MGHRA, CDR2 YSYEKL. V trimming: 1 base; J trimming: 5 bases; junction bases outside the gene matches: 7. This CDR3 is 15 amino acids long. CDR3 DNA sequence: TGCGCCAGCAGCCAAGTCAGGACAGGGTACCACGAGCAGTACTTC. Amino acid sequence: CASSQVRTGYHEQYF.

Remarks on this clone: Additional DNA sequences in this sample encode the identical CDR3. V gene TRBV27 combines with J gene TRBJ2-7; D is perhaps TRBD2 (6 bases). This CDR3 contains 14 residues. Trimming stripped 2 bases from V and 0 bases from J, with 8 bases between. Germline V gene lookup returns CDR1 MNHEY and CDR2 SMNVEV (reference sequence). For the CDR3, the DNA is TGTGCCAGCAGTTTAGTCGGGGGCTCCTACGAGCAGTACTTC. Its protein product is CASSLVGGSYEQYF.

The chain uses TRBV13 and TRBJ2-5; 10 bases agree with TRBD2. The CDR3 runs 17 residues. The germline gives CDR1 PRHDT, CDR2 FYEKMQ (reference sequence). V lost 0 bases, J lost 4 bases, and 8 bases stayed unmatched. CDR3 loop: CASSLGLPGTSAETQYF. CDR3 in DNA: TGTGCCAGCAGCTTAGGACTCCCCGGGACTAGCGCAGAGACCCAGTACTTC.

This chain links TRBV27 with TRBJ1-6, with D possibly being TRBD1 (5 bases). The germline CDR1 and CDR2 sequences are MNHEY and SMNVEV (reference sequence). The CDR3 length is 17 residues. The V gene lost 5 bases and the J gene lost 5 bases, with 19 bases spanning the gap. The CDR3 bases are TGTGCCAGCAGTCCCCTGGGCGGGCAGGGTCATAATTCACCCCTCCACTTT. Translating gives CASSPLGGQGHNSPLHF.

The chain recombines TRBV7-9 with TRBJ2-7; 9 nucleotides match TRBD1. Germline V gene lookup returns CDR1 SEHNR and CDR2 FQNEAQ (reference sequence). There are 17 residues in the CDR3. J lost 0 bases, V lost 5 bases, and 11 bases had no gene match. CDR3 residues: CASSHTRDRVHSYEQYF. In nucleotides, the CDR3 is TGTGCCAGCAGCCACACGCGGGACAGGGTTCACTCCTACGAGCAGTACTTC.

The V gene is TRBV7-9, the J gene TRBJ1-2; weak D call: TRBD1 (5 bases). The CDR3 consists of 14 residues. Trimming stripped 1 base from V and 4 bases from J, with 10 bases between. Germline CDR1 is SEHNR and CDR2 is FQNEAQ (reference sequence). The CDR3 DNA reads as TGTGCCAGCAGCTTAGTTCAGGGACCCTATGGCTACACCTTC. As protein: CASSLVQGPYGYTF. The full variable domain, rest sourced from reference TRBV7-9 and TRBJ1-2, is DTGVSQNPRHKITKRGQNVTFRCDPISEHNRLYWYRQTLGQGPEFLTYFQNEAQLEKSRLLSDRFSAERPKGSFSTLEIQRTEQGDSAMYLCASSLVQGPYGYTFGSGTRLTVV.

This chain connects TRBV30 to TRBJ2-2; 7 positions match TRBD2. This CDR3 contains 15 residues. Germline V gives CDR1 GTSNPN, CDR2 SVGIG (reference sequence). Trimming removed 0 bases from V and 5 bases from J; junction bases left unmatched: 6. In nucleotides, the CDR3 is TGTGCCTGGAGTGTAGCAGGACTAGGGACCGGGGAGCTGTTTTTT. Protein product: CAWSVAGLGTGELFF. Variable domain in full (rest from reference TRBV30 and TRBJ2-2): SQTIHQWPATLVQPVGSPLSLECTVEGTSNPNLYWYRQAAGRGLQLLFYSVGIGQISSEVPQNLSASRPQDRQFILSSKKLLLSDSGFYLCAWSVAGLGTGELFFGEGSRLTVL.

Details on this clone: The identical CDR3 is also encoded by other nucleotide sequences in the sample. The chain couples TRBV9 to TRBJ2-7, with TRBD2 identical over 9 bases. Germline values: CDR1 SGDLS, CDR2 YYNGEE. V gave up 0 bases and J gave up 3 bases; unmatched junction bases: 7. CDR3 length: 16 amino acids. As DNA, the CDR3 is TGTGCCAGCAGCGTAGGTAGTAGCGGGAGTGTCTACGAGCAGTACTTC. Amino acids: CASSVGSSGSVYEQYF.

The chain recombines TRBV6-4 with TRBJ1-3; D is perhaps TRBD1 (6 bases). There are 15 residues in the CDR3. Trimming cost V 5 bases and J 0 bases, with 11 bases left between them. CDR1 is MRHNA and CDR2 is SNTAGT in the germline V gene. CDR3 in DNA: TGTGCCAGCAGTCCGGACAGCCACTCTGGAAACACCATATATTTT. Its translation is CASSPDSHSGNTIYF.

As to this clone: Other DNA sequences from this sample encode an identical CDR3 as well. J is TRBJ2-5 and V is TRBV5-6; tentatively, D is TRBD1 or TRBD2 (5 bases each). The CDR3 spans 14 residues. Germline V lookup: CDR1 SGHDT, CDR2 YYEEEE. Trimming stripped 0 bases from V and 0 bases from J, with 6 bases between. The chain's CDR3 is CASSLGGYQETQYF. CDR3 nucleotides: TGTGCCAGCAGCTTGGGGGGGTACCAAGAGACCCAGTACTTC.

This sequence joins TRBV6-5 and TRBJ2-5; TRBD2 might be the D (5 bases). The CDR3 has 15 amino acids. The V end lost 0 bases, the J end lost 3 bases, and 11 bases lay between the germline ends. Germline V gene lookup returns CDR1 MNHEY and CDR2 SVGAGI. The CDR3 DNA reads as TGTGCCAGCAGTTACTCTGGGAGCTGGGAAGAGACCCAGTACTTC. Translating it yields CASSYSGSWEETQYF.

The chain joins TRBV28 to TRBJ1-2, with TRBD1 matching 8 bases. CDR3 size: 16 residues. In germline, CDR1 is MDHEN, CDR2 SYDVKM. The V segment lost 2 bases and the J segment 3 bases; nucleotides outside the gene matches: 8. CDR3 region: CASSLRQGRLYYGYTF. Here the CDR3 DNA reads TGTGCCAGCAGTTTAAGACAGGGGCGTCTCTACTATGGCTACACCTTC.

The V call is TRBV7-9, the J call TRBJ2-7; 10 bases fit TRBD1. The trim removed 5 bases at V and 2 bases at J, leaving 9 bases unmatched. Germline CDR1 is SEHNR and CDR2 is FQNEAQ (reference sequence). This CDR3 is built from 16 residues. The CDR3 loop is CASSDRDRGWTYEQYF. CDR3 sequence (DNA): TGTGCCAGCAGCGACCGGGACAGGGGTTGGACCTACGAGCAGTACTTC. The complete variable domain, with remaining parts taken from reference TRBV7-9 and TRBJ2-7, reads DTGVSQNPRHKITKRGQNVTFRCDPISEHNRLYWYRQTLGQGPEFLTYFQNEAQLEKSRLLSDRFSAERPKGSFSTLEIQRTEQGDSAMYLCASSDRDRGWTYEQYFGPGTRLTVT.

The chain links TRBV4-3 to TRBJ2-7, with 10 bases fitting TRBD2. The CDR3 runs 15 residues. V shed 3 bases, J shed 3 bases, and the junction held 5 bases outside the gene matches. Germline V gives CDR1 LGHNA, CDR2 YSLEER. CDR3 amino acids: CASSHGLAEDYEQYF. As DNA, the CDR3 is TGCGCCAGCAGCCACGGACTAGCGGAGGACTACGAGCAGTACTTC.

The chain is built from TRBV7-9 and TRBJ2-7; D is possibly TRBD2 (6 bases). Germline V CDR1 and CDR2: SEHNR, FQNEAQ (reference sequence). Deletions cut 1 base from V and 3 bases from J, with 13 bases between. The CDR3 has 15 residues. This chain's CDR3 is CASSLGEASYYEQYF. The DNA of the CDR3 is TGTGCCAGCAGCTTAGGGGAGGCTAGCTACTACGAGCAGTACTTC.

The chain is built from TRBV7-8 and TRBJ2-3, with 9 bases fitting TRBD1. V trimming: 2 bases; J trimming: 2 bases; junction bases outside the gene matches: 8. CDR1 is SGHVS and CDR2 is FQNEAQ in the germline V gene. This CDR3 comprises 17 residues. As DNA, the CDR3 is TGTGCCAGCAGCTTAAGCTCCGGGACAGGGACCACAGATACGCAGTATTTT. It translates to CASSLSSGTGTTDTQYF.

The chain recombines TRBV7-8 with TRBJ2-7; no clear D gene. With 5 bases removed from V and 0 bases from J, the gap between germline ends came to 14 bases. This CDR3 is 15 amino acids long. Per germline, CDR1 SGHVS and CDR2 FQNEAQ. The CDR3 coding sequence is TGTGCCAGCAGCGCCACAGCTGGTCGCTCCTACGAGCAGTACTTC. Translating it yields CASSATAGRSYEQYF.

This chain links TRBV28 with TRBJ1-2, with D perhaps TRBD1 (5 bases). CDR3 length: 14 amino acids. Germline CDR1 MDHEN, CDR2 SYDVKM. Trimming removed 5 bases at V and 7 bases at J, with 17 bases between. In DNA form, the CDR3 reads TGTGCCAGCAGTATCTCCGGGACCTTGAGTGGCTACACCTTC. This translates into CASSISGTLSGYTF.

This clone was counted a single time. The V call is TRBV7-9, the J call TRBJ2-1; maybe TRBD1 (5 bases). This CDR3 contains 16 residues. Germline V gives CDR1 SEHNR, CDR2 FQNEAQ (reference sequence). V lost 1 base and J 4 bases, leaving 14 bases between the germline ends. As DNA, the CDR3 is TGTGCCAGCAGCTTAGGCCCTGCAGGGCTTTACAATGAGCAGTTCTTC. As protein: CASSLGPAGLYNEQFF. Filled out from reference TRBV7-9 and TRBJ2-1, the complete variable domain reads DTGVSQNPRHKITKRGQNVTFRCDPISEHNRLYWYRQTLGQGPEFLTYFQNEAQLEKSRLLSDRFSAERPKGSFSTLEIQRTEQGDSAMYLCASSLGPAGLYNEQFFGPGTRLTVL.

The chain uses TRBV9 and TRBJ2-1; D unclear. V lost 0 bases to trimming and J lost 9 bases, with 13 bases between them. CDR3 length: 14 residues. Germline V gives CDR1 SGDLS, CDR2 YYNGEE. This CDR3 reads CASSVEDRLGEQFF. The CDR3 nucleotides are TGTGCCAGCAGCGTAGAAGACCGACTGGGTGAGCAGTTCTTC.

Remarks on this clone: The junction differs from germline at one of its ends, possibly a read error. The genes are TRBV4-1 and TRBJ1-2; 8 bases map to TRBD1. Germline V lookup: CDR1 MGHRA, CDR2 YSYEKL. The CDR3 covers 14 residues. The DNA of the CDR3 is TGCGCCAGCAGCCAAGCGACAGGGGCTGCGTCACCTGTTTTC. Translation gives CASSQATGAASPVF.